A selection of T cell receptor beta chains follows, all from one sample in a study of T cell repertoires in cytomegalovirus infection. Their antigens are not known. TCRdb reprocessed the reads with MiXCR, giving one entry per CDR3 protein. The sample lists roughly 920,000 distinct CDR3 sequences, approximately 31% occurring once. Sequenced material: cultured CD8+ T cells from PBMCs, taken from culture after CMV antigen stimulation. The receptor set was obtained from a human donor in good health (CMV status not recorded). Some clones in this sample may be carry-over from other donors' samples. Each CDR3 is given with its conserved first and last residue. The D gene is left open where the match is weak. A row's size may be missing; if present it is once, few, many or a size class.

TRBV4-3	19	TRBJ2-3	TRBD2	NA	TGCGCCAGCAGCACCTCAATGATCCGAGCGGGGGGGCCGACAGATACGCAGTATTTT	CASSTSMIRAGGPTDTQYF
TRBV7-8	15	TRBJ2-1	TRBD1	few	TGTGCCAGCAGGCTTGGGACAGGGGGCGTGAATGAGCAGTTCTTC	CASRLGTGGVNEQFF
TRBV2	15	TRBJ1-1	NA	NA	TGTGCCAGCAGTGAAAATGGCCGTATGAACACTGAAGCTTTCTTT	CASSENGRMNTEAFF
TRBV7-9	16	TRBJ1-2	TRBD1	few	TGTGCCAGCAGCTCTCGCCTGGACAGGGCTAACTATGGCTACACCTTC	CASSSRLDRANYGYTF
TRBV12-3/TRBV12-4	16	TRBJ2-7	NA	NA	TGTGCCAGCAGTTTAGTTGTGCGGGGACTCTCCTACGAGCAGTACTTC	CASSLVVRGLSYEQYF
TRBV27	15	TRBJ1-1	NA	NA	TGTGCCAGCAGTTCCGGCGGGGGAGGGGACACTGAAGCTTTCTTT	CASSSGGGGDTEAFF
TRBV11-3	16	TRBJ2-5	NA	NA	TGTGCCAACAGCTTTCTATTCCCCGACGCGGAGGAGACCCAGTACTTC	CANSFLFPDAEETQYF
TRBV7-2	15	TRBJ2-1	TRBD1	many	TGTGCCAGCAGCTTACCCAGGACAGGGGACAATGAGCAGTTCTTC	CASSLPRTGDNEQFF
TRBV4-1	15	TRBJ1-1	TRBD1	NA	TGCGCCAGCAGCGACCTTGGACAGGGTTTAACTGAAGCTTTCTTT	CASSDLGQGLTEAFF
TRBV7-2	15	TRBJ1-5	TRBD1	many	TGTGCCAGCAGCTTCGGACAGGGAGGAAATCAGCCCCAGCATTTT	CASSFGQGGNQPQHF
TRBV27	13	TRBJ2-1	TRBD1	once	TGTGCCAGCAGTCCCCGGACAGGCCGAGGGCAGTTCTTC	CASSPRTGRGQFF
TRBV2	15	TRBJ2-5	TRBD1	NA	TGTGCCAGCAGTCAGACGGGACACAGGGGAGAGACCCAGTACTTC	CASSQTGHRGETQYF
TRBV6-1	17	TRBJ1-1	TRBD1	once	TGTGCCAACACCCACATCCCTGGGACAGGGAGAAACACTGAAGCTTTCTTT	CANTHIPGTGRNTEAFF
TRBV4-1	16	TRBJ2-7	NA	NA	TGCGCCAGCAGCCTAAACCAATTCATCGGGTCCGGCGAGCAGTACTTC	CASSLNQFIGSGEQYF
TRBV2	13	TRBJ1-2	TRBD1	few	TGTGCCAGCAGTGAAGTTGGGACAGATGGCTACACCTTC	CASSEVGTDGYTF
TRBV15	14	TRBJ2-5	NA	few	TGTGCCACCAGCAGATCCGGGGTCCTAGAGACCCAGTACTTC	CATSRSGVLETQYF
TRBV12-3/TRBV12-4	15	TRBJ2-3	NA	NA	TGTGCCAGCACTTCAGGAGTATCTAGCACAGATACGCAGTATTTT	CASTSGVSSTDTQYF
TRBV28	17	TRBJ1-1	NA	many	TGTGCCAGCAGTTTATGGAAGTACCTGGGGGCTGGGACTGAAGCTTTCTTT	CASSLWKYLGAGTEAFF
TRBV6-6	13	TRBJ1-2	NA	NA	TGTGTCAGCATCCTACGGGCAGAGGAGGGCTACACCTTC	CVSILRAEEGYTF
TRBV5-6	14	TRBJ2-7	NA	few	TGTGCCAGCAGTTTCCGGGACACCTCCTACGAGCAGTACTTC	CASSFRDTSYEQYF
TRBV28	15	TRBJ2-1	NA	few	TGTGCCAGCAGTTTGGGGGCCCCCGAATACAATGAGCAGTTCTTC	CASSLGAPEYNEQFF
TRBV7-6	16	TRBJ1-1	NA	many	TGTGCCAGCAGCTTTTCATCATCAGGGCTGAACACTGAAGCTTTCTTT	CASSFSSSGLNTEAFF
TRBV4-3	14	TRBJ1-1	NA	NA	TGCGCCAGCAGCCAAACAAGGGTCCCGGCTGAAGCTTTCTTT	CASSQTRVPAEAFF
TRBV2	13	TRBJ2-3	NA	NA	TGTGCCAGCAGTGAAGAAAACAGGGTCGCGCAGTATTTT	CASSEENRVAQYF
TRBV4-3	19	TRBJ1-2	TRBD1	NA	TGCGCCAGCAGCCAAGAAAGGCGGGGGACAGGAGAAATCAACTATGGCTACACCTTC	CASSQERRGTGEINYGYTF
TRBV12-3/TRBV12-4	14	TRBJ1-1	NA	NA	TGTGCCAGCAGCCGTGACAGCTTGAACACTGAAGCTTTCTTT	CASSRDSLNTEAFF
TRBV5-5	17	TRBJ2-2	NA	few	TGTGCCAGCAGCTCGACCCCGGGGACACAGAACACCGGGGAGCTGTTTTTT	CASSSTPGTQNTGELFF
TRBV6-6	11	TRBJ2-1	NA	NA	TGTGCCAGCTCCCGAGGTCCTGAGCAGTTCTTC	CASSRGPEQFF
TRBV14	14	TRBJ1-2	NA	NA	TGTGCCAGCAGCCAAGGAAGGGGGGCCTATGGCTACACCTTC	CASSQGRGAYGYTF
TRBV5-4	13	TRBJ2-1	NA	few	TGTGCCATCAAGGGTCTAGGGGGCAATGAGCAGTTCTTC	CAIKGLGGNEQFF
TRBV7-2	19	TRBJ2-5	TRBD2	many	TGTGCCAGCAGCTTAGCGACAGGACTAGCGGGACCCACCCAAGAGACCCAGTACTTC	CASSLATGLAGPTQETQYF
TRBV7-9	16	TRBJ2-1	NA	once	TGTGCCAGCAGCTTAATGGGACTGGAACGGAACAATGAGCAGTTCTTC	CASSLMGLERNNEQFF
TRBV9	15	TRBJ1-2	NA	NA	TGTGCCAGCAGCGTAGTGACCCAGTCTAACTATGGCTACACCTTC	CASSVVTQSNYGYTF
TRBV19	13	TRBJ2-7	NA	few	TGTGCCAGTATGGCAGGAGTCTCCTACGAGCAGTACTTC	CASMAGVSYEQYF
TRBV12-3/TRBV12-4	15	TRBJ1-2	TRBD1	NA	TGTGCCAGCAGGGGTTACAGGGGGCCTAACTATGGCTACACCTTC	CASRGYRGPNYGYTF
TRBV10-3	15	TRBJ2-2	TRBD1	once	TGTGCCATCAGTCTAGACAGGGGAGACACCGGGGAGCTGTTTTTT	CAISLDRGDTGELFF
TRBV11-2	18	TRBJ2-5	TRBD2	NA	TGTGCCAGCAGCTTAGTTTGGACTAGCGGGGGCGACCAAGAGACCCAGTACTTC	CASSLVWTSGGDQETQYF
TRBV6-1	18	TRBJ1-5	NA	NA	TGTGCCAGCAGTGACACAGGGAGGGTACGACGGGACAATCAGCCCCAGCATTTT	CASSDTGRVRRDNQPQHF
TRBV19	16	TRBJ1-6	NA	few	TGTGCCAGTAGTATAGCCCTGAGCTCCTATAATTCACCCCTCCACTTT	CASSIALSSYNSPLHF
TRBV24-1	13	TRBJ2-2	NA	NA	TGTGCCACCAGTGACACAACAGGGCGGGAGCTGTTTTTT	CATSDTTGRELFF
TRBV7-9	15	TRBJ2-3	NA	few	TGTGCCAGCAGCTTACCCGCTTCTAGCACAGATACGCAGTATTTT	CASSLPASSTDTQYF
TRBV7-2	16	TRBJ2-1	TRBD2	many	TGTGCCAGCAGCCGGACTAGCGGGGGGGCCTACAATGAGCAGTTCTTC	CASSRTSGGAYNEQFF
TRBV15	14	TRBJ1-3	NA	few	TGTGCCACCAGCTCCACGAAGTTAGGAAACACCATATATTTT	CATSSTKLGNTIYF
TRBV19	14	TRBJ1-5	NA	few	TGTGCCAGTAGTATTGGGGGGCGAGGGCAGCCCCAGCATTTT	CASSIGGRGQPQHF
TRBV27	14	TRBJ2-5	NA	few	TGTGCCAGCAGTTTAAGGGGGGCAGGGGAGACCCAGTACTTC	CASSLRGAGETQYF
TRBV14	12	TRBJ1-1	NA	NA	TGTGCCAGCAGCCAAGTTGGTTTTGCAGCTTTCTTT	CASSQVGFAAFF
TRBV6-6	17	TRBJ2-1	NA	NA	TGTGCCAGCAGTTACAACGGTATAGGGCGGTCCTACAATGAGCAGTTCTTC	CASSYNGIGRSYNEQFF
TRBV7-2	16	TRBJ1-2	TRBD1	few	TGTGCCAGCAGCCCTATTCGAGAGGAGGGGGCCGCGGGCTACACCTTC	CASSPIREEGAAGYTF
TRBV19	16	TRBJ1-5	TRBD1	NA	TGTGCCAGTAGTACCCTCCGGGACAGGGTCGATCAGCCCCAGCATTTT	CASSTLRDRVDQPQHF